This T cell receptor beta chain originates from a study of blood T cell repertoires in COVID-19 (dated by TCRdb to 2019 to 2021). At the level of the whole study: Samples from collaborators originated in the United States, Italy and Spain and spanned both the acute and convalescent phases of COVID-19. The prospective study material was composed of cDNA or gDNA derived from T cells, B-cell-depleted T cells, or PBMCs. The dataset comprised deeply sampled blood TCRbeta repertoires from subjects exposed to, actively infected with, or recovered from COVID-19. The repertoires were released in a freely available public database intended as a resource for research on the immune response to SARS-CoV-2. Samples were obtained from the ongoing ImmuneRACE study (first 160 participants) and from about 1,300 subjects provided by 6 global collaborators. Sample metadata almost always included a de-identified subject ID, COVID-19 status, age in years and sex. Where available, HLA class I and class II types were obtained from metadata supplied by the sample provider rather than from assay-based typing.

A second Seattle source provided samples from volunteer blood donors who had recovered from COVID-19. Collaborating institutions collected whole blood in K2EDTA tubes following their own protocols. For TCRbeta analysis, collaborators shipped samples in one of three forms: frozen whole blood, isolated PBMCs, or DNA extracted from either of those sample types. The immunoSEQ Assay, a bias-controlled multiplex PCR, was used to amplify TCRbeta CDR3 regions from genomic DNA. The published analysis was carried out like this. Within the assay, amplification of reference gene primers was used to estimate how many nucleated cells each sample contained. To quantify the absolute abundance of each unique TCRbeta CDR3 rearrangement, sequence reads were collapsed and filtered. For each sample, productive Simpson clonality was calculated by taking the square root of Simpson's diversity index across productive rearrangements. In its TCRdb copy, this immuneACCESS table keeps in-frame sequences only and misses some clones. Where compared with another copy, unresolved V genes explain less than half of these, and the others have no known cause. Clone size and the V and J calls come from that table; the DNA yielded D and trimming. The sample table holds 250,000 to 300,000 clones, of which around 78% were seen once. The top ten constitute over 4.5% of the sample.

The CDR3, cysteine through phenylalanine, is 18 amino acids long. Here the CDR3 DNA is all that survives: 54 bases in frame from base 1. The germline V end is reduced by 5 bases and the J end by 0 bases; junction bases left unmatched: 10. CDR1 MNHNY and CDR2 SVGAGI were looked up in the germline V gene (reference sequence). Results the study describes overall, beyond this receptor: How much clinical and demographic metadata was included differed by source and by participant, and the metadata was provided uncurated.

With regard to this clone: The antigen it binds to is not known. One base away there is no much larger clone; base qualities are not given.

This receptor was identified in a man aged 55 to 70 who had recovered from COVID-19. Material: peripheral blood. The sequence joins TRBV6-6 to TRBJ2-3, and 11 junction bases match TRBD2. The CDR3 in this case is CASSPLVAGGTSTDTQYF. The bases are TGTGCCAGCAGTCCTCTCGTAGCGGGAGGGACAAGCACAGATACGCAGTATTTT.